Shown below are 9 T cell receptor beta chains from a single sample sequenced in a study of identical twins. TCRdb processed the 5' RACE reads anew with MiXCR; each CDR3 protein has one entry. The sample shows 1.5 million to 2 million distinct CDR3 sequences, under 35% of them seen only once. Source material: cord blood. The receptors shown here come from a newborn girl in good health.

The chain employs TRBV5-1 and TRBJ2-3; D could derive from TRBD1 or TRBD2 (5 bases each). This CDR3 spans 15 amino acids. CDR1 and CDR2 from the germline V gene are SGHRS and YFSETQ. V lost 3 bases, J lost 0 bases, and 11 bases lay in between. The CDR3 here is CASSYEGPSTDTQYF. CDR3 nucleotides: TGCGCCAGCAGCTATGAGGGACCTAGCACAGATACGCAGTATTTT.

This clonotype was observed a handful of times. This sequence joins TRBV7-9 and TRBJ2-3, with D hard to call. Trimming cost V 5 bases and J 9 bases, with 6 bases left between them. The length of the CDR3 is 10 residues. Germline V gene lookup returns CDR1 SEHNR and CDR2 FQNEAQ (reference sequence). The CDR3 bases are TGTGCCAGCAGCAACCACACGCAGTATTTT. Translated: CASSNHTQYF.

This chain uses TRBV20-1 with TRBJ2-1; 8 nucleotides agree with TRBD2. J lost 1 base, V lost 5 bases, and 7 bases had no gene match. There are 15 residues in the CDR3. Germline CDR1 and CDR2: DFQATT and SNEGSKA (reference sequence). The CDR3 spells CSARGGVASYNEQFF. DNA of the CDR3: TGCAGTGCTCGGGGGGGTGTAGCATCCTACAATGAGCAGTTCTTC.

The chain couples TRBV28 to TRBJ2-7; D unresolved. From germline, CDR1 is MDHEN and CDR2 SYDVKM. With 4 bases removed from V and 9 bases from J, the gap between germline ends came to 16 bases. The CDR3 loop spans 13 amino acids. The CDR3 DNA reads TGTGCCAGCAGTTCAAATTCCCCGGCGTGGCAGTACTTC. It encodes CASSSNSPAWQYF.

A few counts support this clonotype. The V call is TRBV5-1, the J call TRBJ1-2, with 10 bases fitting TRBD1. Unmatched junction bases numbered 7, after V lost 0 bases and J lost 8 bases. This CDR3 contains 15 residues. Germline V gene lookup returns CDR1 SGHRS and CDR2 YFSETQ. CDR3 nucleotide sequence: TGCGCCAGCAGCTTGGGGGACAGGGGATTCTACGGCTACACCTTC. Translating gives CASSLGDRGFYGYTF.

The gene calls are TRBV18 and TRBJ1-4; maybe TRBD1 (5 bases). The germline gives CDR1 KGHSH, CDR2 LQKENI. V lost 3 bases and J 7 bases, leaving 12 bases between the germline ends. The CDR3 length is 14 residues. This chain's CDR3 is CASSPGEGREKLFF. CDR3 DNA: TGTGCCAGCTCACCCGGAGAGGGGCGTGAAAAACTGTTTTTT.

The chain recombines TRBV20-1 with TRBJ1-5, with TRBD1 matching 7 bases. CDR3 size: 14 residues. Germline V gives CDR1 DFQATT, CDR2 SNEGSKA (reference sequence). Losses at the gene ends were 6 bases for V and 7 bases for J; bases not matched to a gene: 12. The CDR3: CSARQGSGRQPQHF. In nucleotides, the CDR3 is TGCAGTGCAAGACAGGGATCGGGCAGGCAGCCCCAGCATTTT.

This clonotype showed up just a few times. In nucleotides, the CDR3 is TGTGCCAGTAGTATAGGGACAGGGAAAAGGGGCTCCTACGAGCAGTACTTC. Its translation: CASSIGTGKRGSYEQYF. The chain uses TRBV19 and TRBJ2-7; TRBD1 matches 8 bases. With V trimmed by 1 base and J by 0 bases, 8 bases remained unmatched. CDR1 and CDR2 from the germline V gene are LNHDA and SQIVND (reference sequence). The CDR3 runs to 17 residues. Full variable domain (missing parts from reference TRBV19 and TRBJ2-7): DGGITQSPKYLFRKEGQNVTLSCEQNLNHDAMYWYRQDPGQGLRLIYYSQIVNDFQKGDIAEGYSVSREKKESFPLTVTSAQKNPTAFYLCASSIGTGKRGSYEQYFGPGTRLTVT.

The chain couples TRBV4-1 to TRBJ2-3; D is uncertain. Germline V gene lookup returns CDR1 MGHRA and CDR2 YSYEKL. Trimming cost V 4 bases and J 3 bases, with 17 bases left between them. This CDR3 has 16 amino acids. CDR3 coding DNA: TGCGCCAGCAGCCCCTTACTCCTCTTGGGGACAGATACGCAGTATTTT. Its protein is CASSPLLLLGTDTQYF.